The present TCR beta chain was sequenced within a study of T-cell reconstitution after alpha-beta-depleted transplantation in children. Study-wide points: Surviving recipient T cells and intrathymic progenitors accounted for some patients' high TCRbeta diversity at day 60. By about two months after transplant, alpha-beta T cells reportedly arose from several hundred graft clones that had expanded. At one year after transplant, newly produced T cells mostly accounted for T-cell counts and diversity.

This clonotype has a count of ten or more. Antigen: not known. Preparation of the TCRbeta library was carried out with unique molecular identifiers. MiXCR, run by TCRdb on the PCR reads, gives a single entry per CDR3 protein. The table has approximately 190,000 distinct CDR3 sequences, about 6% seen once. This TCR derives from a girl in the first two years of life with combined immunodeficiency, due to receive a stem cell transplant. This specimen was PBMCs, taken before TCRalphabeta/CD19-depleted stem cell transplant.

This CDR3 is CSARGVEGSAYEQYF. The CDR3 DNA reads TGCAGTGCTAGAGGCGTGGAGGGATCGGCCTACGAGCAGTACTTC. The chain combines TRBV20-1 with TRBJ2-7; tentative D call: TRBD2 (6 bases). Trimming stripped 1 base from V and 2 bases from J, with 15 bases between. The germline V gene has CDR1 DFQATT and CDR2 SNEGSKA (reference sequence). The CDR3 contains 15 residues.